A single sample is the source of the 26 T cell receptor beta chains below, sequenced in a study of blood T cell repertoires in COVID-19. Assay: immunoSEQ multiplex PCR; the TCRdb copy retains only in-frame clones and omits some. The sample has around 150,000 clones, 76% seen once. The sequencing input was peripheral blood. The source is a woman aged 80 or over with active or convalescent COVID-19.

This chain connects TRBV28 to TRBJ2-7, with D maybe TRBD1 (5 bases). This CDR3 region has 14 residues. Trimming took 6 bases from V and 1 from J, leaving 13 bases between them. Germline assignment: CDR1 MDHEN and CDR2 SYDVKM. The CDR3 here is CASSRQGGSYEQYF. The CDR3 DNA sequence: TGTGCCAGCAGCCGCCAGGGCGGTTCCTACGAGCAGTACTTC.

This chain uses TRBV5-1 with TRBJ2-5, with D possibly TRBD2 on 6 matching bases. CDR1 and CDR2 (germline): SGHRS, YFSETQ. The CDR3 is 15 residues long. The germline V and J ends were trimmed by 4 bases and 5 bases, with 18 bases remaining between them. CDR3 loop: CASSRGLPLGETQYF. As DNA, the CDR3 is TGCGCCAGCAGCAGGGGACTCCCCCTTGGTGAGACCCAGTACTTC.

The J gene is TRBJ1-2, the V gene TRBV10-2; D may be TRBD1 (6 bases). Germline V gene data show CDR1 as WSHSY and CDR2 as SAAADI. V was cut by 3 bases and J by 4 bases, with 6 bases left in between. This CDR3 is 12 amino acids long. CDR3 DNA: TGCGCCAGCAGTGAACAGGGCTATGGCTACACCTTC. This codes for CASSEQGYGYTF.

The chain recombines TRBV6-6 with TRBJ1-2, with a weak D call TRBD1 (6 bases). Looked up from germline, CDR1 is MNHNY and CDR2 is SVGAGI (reference sequence). The V end lost 6 bases, the J end lost 6 bases, and 20 bases lay between the germline ends. The CDR3 consists of 15 residues. The DNA of the CDR3 is TGTGCCAGCAGCCGAACCCGACAGGTACGGGATGGCTACACCTTC. This gives the protein CASSRTRQVRDGYTF.

The rearrangement joins TRBV3-1 (or the pseudogene TRBV3-2) to TRBJ2-6, with unresolved D. From germline, CDR1 is LGHDT and CDR2 YNNKEL (reference sequence). The V end was cut by 1 base, the J end by 4 bases, with 14 bases between. CDR3 length equals 17 residues. The CDR3 DNA is TGTGCCAGCAGCCAAGCACAGATCGGCCCGGGGGCCAACGTCCTGACTTTC. Amino acids: CASSQAQIGPGANVLTF.

This clone appeared a single time. The chain carries TRBV24-1 and TRBJ2-3; perhaps TRBD2 as D (5 bases). Deletions cut 4 bases from V and 4 bases from J, with 8 bases between. The germline V gene has CDR1 KGHDR and CDR2 SFDVKD. The CDR3 has 13 residues. This CDR3 reads CATSDPGADTQYF. In nucleotides, the CDR3 is TGTGCCACCAGTGACCCCGGGGCAGATACGCAGTATTTT.

V and J are TRBV29-1 and TRBJ2-4, with 8 positions matching TRBD2. This CDR3 spans 13 amino acids. Germline-derived CDR1 and CDR2 are SQVTM and ANQGSEA. The V and J ends lost 7 bases and 4 bases, in that order; junction bases with no gene match: 6. CDR3 nucleotides: TGCAGCGGGCTTAGCGGGGCTAAAAACATTCAGTACTTC. Its protein product is CSGLSGAKNIQYF. The full variable domain, completed using reference TRBV29-1 and TRBJ2-4, is SAVISQKPSRDICQRGTSLTIQCQVDSQVTMMFWYRQQPGQSLTLIATANQGSEATYESGFVIDKFPISRPNLTFSTLTVSNMSPEDSSIYLCSGLSGAKNIQYFGAGTRLSVL.

V usage is TRBV19 and J usage is TRBJ1-5; possibly TRBD1 for D (5 bases). V shed 6 bases and J shed 0 bases, with 18 bases lying between them. The germline V gene has CDR1 LNHDA and CDR2 SQIVND (reference sequence). CDR3 length: 17 amino acids. The CDR3 region has the DNA TGTGCCAGTAGCCCGGGCGGAGGGGCCTATAGCAATCAGCCCCAGCATTTT. Amino acid sequence: CASSPGGGAYSNQPQHF. The full variable domain, with the rest looked up from reference TRBV19 and TRBJ1-5, is DGGITQSPKYLFRKEGQNVTLSCEQNLNHDAMYWYRQDPGQGLRLIYYSQIVNDFQKGDIAEGYSVSREKKESFPLTVTSAQKNPTAFYLCASSPGGGAYSNQPQHFGDGTRLSIL.

The chain is built from TRBV5-4 and TRBJ2-3; D is unresolved. Germline CDR1 is SGHNT and CDR2 is YYREEE (reference sequence). The CDR3 length is 16 residues. The ends were cut back, 4 bases at V and 2 bases at J, with 17 bases in the middle. The CDR3 DNA reads as TGTGCCAGCAGCCCCCCGTCGAGAAGAAACACAGATACGCAGTATTTT. Its protein is CASSPPSRRNTDTQYF. Filled out from reference TRBV5-4 and TRBJ2-3, the complete variable domain reads ETGVTQSPTHLIKTRGQQVTLRCSSQSGHNTVSWYQQALGQGPQFIFQYYREEENGRGNFPPRFSGLQFPNYSSELNVNALELDDSALYLCASSPPSRRNTDTQYFGPGTRLTVL.

V gene TRBV5-1 combines with J gene TRBJ2-2; TRBD2 agrees at 11 bases. The CDR3 length is 16 residues. J gave up 5 bases and V 4 bases, and 7 bases lay outside the gene matches. CDR1 and CDR2 from the germline V gene are SGHRS and YFSETQ. This CDR3 is CASSPLSGGDTGELFF. CDR3 sequence (DNA): TGCGCCAGCAGCCCGCTTAGCGGGGGGGATACCGGGGAGCTGTTTTTT. Full variable domain (rest looked up from reference TRBV5-1 and TRBJ2-2): KAGVTQTPRYLIKTRGQQVTLSCSPISGHRSVSWYQQTPGQGLQFLFEYFSETQRNKGNFPGRFSGRQFSNSRSEMNVSTLELGDSALYLCASSPLSGGDTGELFFGEGSRLTVL.

The V and J genes are TRBV5-4 and TRBJ2-1; a weak D match, TRBD1 (6 bases). Germline lookup yields CDR1 SGHNT and CDR2 YYREEE (reference sequence). V dropped 3 bases and J dropped 5 bases, with 12 bases sitting between them. This CDR3 comprises 14 residues. The CDR3 DNA sequence: TGTGCCAGCAGCTCGACAGGTTCCAACAATGAGCAGTTCTTC. It yields the protein CASSSTGSNNEQFF.

The V call is TRBV18, the J call TRBJ1-3, with a weak D call TRBD1 (6 bases). Germline CDR1 and CDR2: KGHSH and LQKENI. The CDR3 is 18 residues long. The V end lost 1 base, the J end lost 0 bases, and 16 bases lay between the germline ends. The DNA for the CDR3 is TGTGCCAGCTCACCACTTGCCGCACAGGGAAGCTCTGGAAACACCATATATTTT. Its protein product is CASSPLAAQGSSGNTIYF.

The chain links TRBV28 to TRBJ2-1; 14 nucleotides match TRBD2. The CDR3 extends over 17 amino acids. J gave up 9 bases and V 3 bases, and 10 bases lay outside the gene matches. In germline, CDR1 is MDHEN, CDR2 SYDVKM. The DNA for the CDR3 is TGTGCCAGCAGTTTGGGACTAGCGGGGGCCCCGGGGAGTGAGCAGTTCTTC. It encodes CASSLGLAGAPGSEQFF.

The sample holds a few counts of this clone. The V and J genes are TRBV5-6 and TRBJ1-1; TRBD1 matches at 7 bases. V dropped 4 bases and J dropped 0; count of bases not matched to a gene: 6. Germline CDR1 and CDR2: SGHDT and YYEEEE. The CDR3 sequence is 15 residues long. CDR3 in DNA: TGTGCCAGCAGCCCTTCCGGGACAGTGAACACTGAAGCTTTCTTT. It yields the protein CASSPSGTVNTEAFF.

V usage is TRBV7-2 and J usage is TRBJ2-5, with D tentatively TRBD1 (6 bases). Germline-derived CDR1 and CDR2 are SGHTA and FQGNSA. Deletions cut 5 bases from V and 6 bases from J, with 13 bases between. The CDR3 length is 13 residues. The CDR3 DNA is TGTGCCAGCAGCCTGATACAGGGACAGACCCAGTACTTC. Translating gives CASSLIQGQTQYF.

This sequence joins TRBV30 and TRBJ2-3; 8 nucleotides line up with TRBD2. Germline V gives CDR1 GTSNPN, CDR2 SVGIG (reference sequence). J lost 4 bases, V lost 7 bases, and 7 bases had no gene match. This CDR3 has 13 amino acids. CDR3 residues: CAFSGGRPDTQYF. CDR3 DNA sequence: TGTGCCTTCAGCGGGGGACGGCCAGATACGCAGTATTTT.

This chain links TRBV4-3 with TRBJ1-2; D is undetermined. The V gene's germline CDR1 is LGHNA and CDR2 YSLEER. V gave up 1 base and J gave up 4 bases, with 7 bases separating them. There are 13 residues in the CDR3. CDR3 sequence reads: CASSQGLGYGYTF. The CDR3 bases are TGCGCCAGCAGCCAAGGGCTTGGCTATGGCTACACCTTC.

V gene TRBV13 combines with J gene TRBJ1-1; D is uncertain. Per the germline V gene, CDR1 is PRHDT and CDR2 is FYEKMQ (reference sequence). The CDR3 has 15 residues. Trimming left V 4 bases short and J 3 bases short, with 15 bases between. The CDR3 here is CASSSGPGKHTEAFF. The CDR3 DNA reads as TGTGCCAGCAGCTCTGGACCGGGGAAACACACTGAAGCTTTCTTT.

J is TRBJ1-2 and V is TRBV5-5; no clear D gene. The CDR3 sequence is 16 residues long. The V gene lost 4 bases and the J gene lost 4 bases, with 20 bases spanning the gap. Germline V gene sequence: CDR1 SGHKS, CDR2 YYEKEE (reference sequence). CDR3 DNA sequence: TGTGCCAGCAGCCTCGGGCTGCCCTCTGCGGGCTATGGCTACACCTTC. Its protein product is CASSLGLPSAGYGYTF.

V and J are TRBV30 and TRBJ1-4; TRBD1 aligns across 8 bases. The CDR3 has 13 residues. Germline CDR1 is GTSNPN and CDR2 is SVGIG (reference sequence). V trimming: 4 bases; J trimming: 8 bases; junction bases outside the gene matches: 6. CDR3 protein: CAWMTGDLEKLFF. The CDR3, as DNA: TGTGCCTGGATGACAGGGGACTTGGAAAAACTGTTTTTT.

V gene TRBV10-3 combines with J gene TRBJ2-7; 8 bases align to TRBD1. There are 17 residues in the CDR3. The trim removed 2 bases at V and 1 base at J, leaving 10 bases unmatched. Per the germline V gene, CDR1 is ENHRY and CDR2 is SYGVKD. CDR3 region: CAISEPLTGDRSYEQYF. CDR3 in DNA: TGTGCCATCAGTGAGCCTTTAACAGGGGACAGGTCCTACGAGCAGTACTTC.

The chain combines TRBV6-2 or TRBV6-3 with TRBJ1-1; TRBD1 might be the D (6 bases). V gave up 5 bases and J gave up 4 bases, with 11 bases separating them. The CDR3 has 13 residues. Germline V gene sequence: CDR1 MNHEY, CDR2 SVGEGT. CDR3 nucleotides: TGTGCCAGCAGTCAGGACAGACGCACTGAAGCTTTCTTT. It specifies CASSQDRRTEAFF.

The chain is built from TRBV7-9 and TRBJ1-1, with D unclear. V lost 5 bases and J 0 bases, leaving 13 bases between the germline ends. This CDR3 spans 15 amino acids. Germline V lookup: CDR1 SEHNR, CDR2 FQNEAQ (reference sequence). This chain's CDR3 is CASSERRELNTEAFF. CDR3 DNA: TGTGCCAGCAGCGAACGTAGGGAGTTGAACACTGAAGCTTTCTTT.

V gene TRBV11-3 combines with J gene TRBJ2-1, with 9 bases lining up with TRBD1. The CDR3 is 16 amino acids. Trimming took 4 bases from V and 7 from J; bases not matched to a gene: 11. CDR1 and CDR2 from the germline V gene are SGHNT and YENEEA. In nucleotides, the CDR3 is TGTGCCAGCAGCTCCGTCGGGACAGGGCCTTGGAATGAGCAGTTCTTC. This translates into CASSSVGTGPWNEQFF.

The CDR3 DNA follows: TGTGCCACCAGTGATTCAAGGGGATCCCGGTATGGCTACACCTTC. It specifies CATSDSRGSRYGYTF. The chain uses TRBV24-1 and TRBJ1-2, with D possibly TRBD1 on 5 matching bases. The ends were cut back, 2 bases at V and 5 bases at J, with 14 bases in the middle. The CDR3 consists of 15 residues. Germline-derived CDR1 and CDR2 are KGHDR and SFDVKD.

The chain recombines TRBV19 with TRBJ1-2, with D perhaps matching TRBD1 (5 bases). The CDR3 sequence is 11 residues long. Looked up from germline, CDR1 is LNHDA and CDR2 is SQIVND (reference sequence). Trimming cost V 9 bases and J 8 bases, with 13 bases left between them. CDR3 sequence (DNA): TGTGCCAGCAGTCCGGGGGTGGGCTACACCTTC. Translation: CASSPGVGYTF.